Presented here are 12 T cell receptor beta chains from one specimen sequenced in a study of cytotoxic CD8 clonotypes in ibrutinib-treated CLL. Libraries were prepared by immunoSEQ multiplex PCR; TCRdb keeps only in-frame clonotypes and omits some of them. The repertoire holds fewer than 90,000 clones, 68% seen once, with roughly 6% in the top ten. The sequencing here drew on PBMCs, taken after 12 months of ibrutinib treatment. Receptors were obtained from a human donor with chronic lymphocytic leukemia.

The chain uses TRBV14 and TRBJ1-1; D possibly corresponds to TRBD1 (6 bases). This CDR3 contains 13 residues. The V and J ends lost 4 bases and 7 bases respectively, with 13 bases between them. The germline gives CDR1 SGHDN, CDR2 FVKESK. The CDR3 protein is CASSLDSVSEAFF. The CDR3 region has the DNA TGTGCCAGCAGCCTGGACAGTGTTAGTGAAGCTTTCTTT.

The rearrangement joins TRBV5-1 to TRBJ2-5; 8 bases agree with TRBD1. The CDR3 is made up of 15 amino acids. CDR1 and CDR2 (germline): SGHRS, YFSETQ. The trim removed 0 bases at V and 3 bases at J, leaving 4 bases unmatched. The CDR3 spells CASSLVPGGEETQYF. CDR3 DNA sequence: TGCGCCAGCAGCTTGGTTCCAGGGGGCGAAGAGACCCAGTACTTC.

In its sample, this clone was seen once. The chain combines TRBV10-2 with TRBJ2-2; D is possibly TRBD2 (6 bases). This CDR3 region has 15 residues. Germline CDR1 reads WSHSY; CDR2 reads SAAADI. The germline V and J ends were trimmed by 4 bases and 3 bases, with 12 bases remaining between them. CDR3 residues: CASSGRDFYTGELFF. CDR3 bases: TGCGCCAGCAGTGGCCGGGACTTTTACACCGGGGAGCTGTTTTTT.

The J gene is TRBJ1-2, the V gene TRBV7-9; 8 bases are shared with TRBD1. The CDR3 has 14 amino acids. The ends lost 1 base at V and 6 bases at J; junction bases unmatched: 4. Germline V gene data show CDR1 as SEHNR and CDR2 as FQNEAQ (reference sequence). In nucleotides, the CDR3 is TGTGCCAGCAGCTTAGGGACAGGGACGGATGGCTACACCTTC. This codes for CASSLGTGTDGYTF.

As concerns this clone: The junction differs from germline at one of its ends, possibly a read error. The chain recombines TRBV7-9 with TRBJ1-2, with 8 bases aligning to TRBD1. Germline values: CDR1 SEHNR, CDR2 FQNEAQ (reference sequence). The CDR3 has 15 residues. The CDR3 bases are TGTGCCAGCAGCCTGCAGGGGGCTTCCGCCACTAATCGGCCCTTC. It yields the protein CASSLQGASATNRPF.

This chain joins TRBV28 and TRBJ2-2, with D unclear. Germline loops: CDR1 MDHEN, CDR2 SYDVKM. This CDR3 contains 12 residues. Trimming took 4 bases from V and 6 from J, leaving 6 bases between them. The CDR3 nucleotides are TGTGCCAGCAGTTCCCCCCCCGGGGAGCTGTTTTTT. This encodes CASSSPPGELFF.

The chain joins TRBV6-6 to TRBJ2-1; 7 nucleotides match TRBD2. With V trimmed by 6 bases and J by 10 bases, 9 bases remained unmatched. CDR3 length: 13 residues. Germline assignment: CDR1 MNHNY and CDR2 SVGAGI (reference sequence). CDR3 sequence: CASRPIGGSEQFF. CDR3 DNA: TGTGCCAGCAGGCCCATCGGGGGGAGCGAGCAGTTCTTC.

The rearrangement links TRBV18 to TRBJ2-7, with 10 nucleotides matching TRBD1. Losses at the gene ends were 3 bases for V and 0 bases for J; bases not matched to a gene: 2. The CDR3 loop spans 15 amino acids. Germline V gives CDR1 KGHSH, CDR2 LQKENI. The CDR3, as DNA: TGTGCCAGCTCACCCGGGACAGGGGTCTCCTACGAGCAGTACTTC. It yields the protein CASSPGTGVSYEQYF.

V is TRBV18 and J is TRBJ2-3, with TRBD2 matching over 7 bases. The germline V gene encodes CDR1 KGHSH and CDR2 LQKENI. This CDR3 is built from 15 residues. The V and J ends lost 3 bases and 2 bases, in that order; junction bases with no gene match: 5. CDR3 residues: CASSPPGRATDTQYF. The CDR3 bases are TGTGCCAGCTCACCCCCGGGGAGGGCCACAGATACGCAGTATTTT.

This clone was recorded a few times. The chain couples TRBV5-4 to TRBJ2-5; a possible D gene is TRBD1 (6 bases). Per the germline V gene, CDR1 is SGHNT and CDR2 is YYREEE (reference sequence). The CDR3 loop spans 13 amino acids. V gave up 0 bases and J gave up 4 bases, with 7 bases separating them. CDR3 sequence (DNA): TGTGCCAGCAGCTTGGCCAGGGGAGAGACCCAGTACTTC. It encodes CASSLARGETQYF.

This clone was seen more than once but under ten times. The CDR3 region has the DNA TGTGCCAGCAGTGGCGGGACAGGTCATCAGCCCCAGCATTTT. This codes for CASSGGTGHQPQHF. The chain carries TRBV27 and TRBJ1-5; 8 bases map to TRBD1. This CDR3 comprises 14 residues. The V and J ends lost 5 bases and 5 bases, in that order; junction bases with no gene match: 5. The germline gives CDR1 MNHEY, CDR2 SMNVEV (reference sequence).

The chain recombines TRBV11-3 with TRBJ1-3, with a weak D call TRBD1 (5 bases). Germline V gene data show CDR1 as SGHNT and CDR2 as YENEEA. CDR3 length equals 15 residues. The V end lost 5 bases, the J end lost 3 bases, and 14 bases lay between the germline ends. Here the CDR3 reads CASSPQGSLGNTIYF. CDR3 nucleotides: TGTGCCAGCAGCCCCCAGGGAAGCCTTGGAAACACCATATATTTT.